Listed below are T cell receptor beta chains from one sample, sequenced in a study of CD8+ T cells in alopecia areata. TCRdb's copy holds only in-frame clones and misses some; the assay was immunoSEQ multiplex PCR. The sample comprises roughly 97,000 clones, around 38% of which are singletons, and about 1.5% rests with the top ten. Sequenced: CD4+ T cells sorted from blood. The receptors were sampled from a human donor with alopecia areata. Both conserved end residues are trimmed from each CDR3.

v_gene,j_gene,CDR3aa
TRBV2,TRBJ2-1,ASSETGIKNEQF
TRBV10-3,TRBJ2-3,AISDQGGTDTQY
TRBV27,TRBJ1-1,ASSLRVATEAF
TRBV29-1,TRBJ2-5,SFDRGTAETQY
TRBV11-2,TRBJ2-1,ASSPLGSYNEQF
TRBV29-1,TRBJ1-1,SDAGHLNTEAF
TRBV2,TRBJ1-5,ASDRTANQPQH
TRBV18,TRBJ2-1,ASSPPHGRAYEQF
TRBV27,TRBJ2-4,ASSDWDIQY
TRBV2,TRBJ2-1,ASSRDGFNEQF
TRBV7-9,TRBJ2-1,ASSPRRTGNEQF
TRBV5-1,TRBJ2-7,ASSLVSGSYEQY
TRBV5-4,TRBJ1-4,ASSGDDRGLNEKLF
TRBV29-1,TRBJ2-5,SVVKGAETQY
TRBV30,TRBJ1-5,AWGKRLRDGGSNQPQH
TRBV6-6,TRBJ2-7,ASSYSRTDYEQY
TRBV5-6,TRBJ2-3,ASSLLGSGSTDTQY
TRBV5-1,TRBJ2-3,ASSHSGETTDTQY
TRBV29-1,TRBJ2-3,SIAGQDTDTQY
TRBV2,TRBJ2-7,ASSEPGTGD
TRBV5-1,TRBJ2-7,ASSSQGIGDEQY
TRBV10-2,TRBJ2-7,ATQQDSLAYEQY
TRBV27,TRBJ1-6,ASSLKAGGNIGSPLH
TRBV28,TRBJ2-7,ASSPAGGSIYEQY
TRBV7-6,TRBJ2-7,ASSLVSLGYEQY
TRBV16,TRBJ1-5,ASSQSRNQPQH
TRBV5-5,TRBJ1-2,ASSLPGTYGYT
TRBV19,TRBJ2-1,ASSMWTSRSYNEQF
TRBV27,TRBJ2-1,ASSLVGGDEQF
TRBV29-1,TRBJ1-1,SVERVMNTEAF
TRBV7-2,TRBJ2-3,ASSLVAQSTDTQY
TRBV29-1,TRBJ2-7,SVTGTGGFEQY
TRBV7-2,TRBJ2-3,ASSPNSLVTDTQY
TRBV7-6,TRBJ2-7,ASSARDRNYVYEQY
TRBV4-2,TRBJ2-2,ASSSGTSGRGELF
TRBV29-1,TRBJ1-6,SVDLSREDSPLH
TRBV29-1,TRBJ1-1,SVEGTGRTEAF
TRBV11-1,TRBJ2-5,ASSPNDRGFETQY
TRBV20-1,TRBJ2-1,SAPNYNEQF
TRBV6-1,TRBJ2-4,ASSGELIGVRNIQY
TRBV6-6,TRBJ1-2,ASSTVGTGRLYGYT
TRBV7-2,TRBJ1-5,ASSLGRNNQPQH
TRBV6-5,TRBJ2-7,ASSYDPKSGQY
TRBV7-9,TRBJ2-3,ASSGDTSGDTQY
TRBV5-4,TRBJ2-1,ATLQQGFFEQF
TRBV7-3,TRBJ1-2,ASSLVANYGYT
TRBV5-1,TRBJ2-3,ASSLRGQGTDTQY
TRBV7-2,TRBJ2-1,ASSLGGTGVENEQF
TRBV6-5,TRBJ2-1,ASSRLAGGYNEQF
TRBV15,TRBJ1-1,ATSNTITGLWNTEAF
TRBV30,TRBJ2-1,AWTPGLDNEQF
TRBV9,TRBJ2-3,ASSVALQGRITSTDTQY
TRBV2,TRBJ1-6,ASSPTTGTSPLH
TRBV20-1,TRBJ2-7,SATSSYEQY
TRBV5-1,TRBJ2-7,ASSLRQGVYEQY
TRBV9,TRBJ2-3,ASSVFDRGADTQY
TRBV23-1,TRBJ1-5,ASSQVGGKGNQPQH
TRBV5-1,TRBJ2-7,ASSFGDRPFGWY
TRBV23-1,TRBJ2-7,ASLMFKTEPYEQY
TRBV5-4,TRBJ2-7,ASSLEAGRYEQY